This TCR beta chain was observed in a study of CD4 T cells in relation to SARS-CoV-2 and coronaviruses. At the level of the study: After roughly 9 days of antigen culture, PBMC TCR beta CDR3s were sequenced. Shared crossreactive spike epitopes were mapped to their HLA restriction. Study-level results: Samples before the pandemic and after infection were not matched within any donor.

Sequencing was performed with immunoSEQ multiplex PCR; in TCRdb, only in-frame clones are kept and a portion is missing. The data hold some 45,000 clones, with roughly 80% observed a single time. Sorted naive or memory CD4+ cells met CEF peptides for roughly ten days. On this clone itself: Its antigen is currently unknown.

The material sequenced was naive CD4+ T cells from PBMCs, cultured in vitro. Subset here: naive CD4+ T cells isolated by negative enrichment. This receptor was taken from an adult with COVID-19.

The CDR3 protein is CASSLGTYRASETQYF. CDR3 DNA: TGCGCCAGCAGCTTGGGCACGTATAGGGCTAGCGAGACCCAGTACTTC. The chain combines TRBV5-1 with TRBJ2-5; possible D gene TRBD2, 5 bases. The CDR3 has 16 residues. The germline CDR1 and CDR2 sequences are SGHRS and YFSETQ. Trimming stripped 0 bases from V and 5 bases from J, with 17 bases between.